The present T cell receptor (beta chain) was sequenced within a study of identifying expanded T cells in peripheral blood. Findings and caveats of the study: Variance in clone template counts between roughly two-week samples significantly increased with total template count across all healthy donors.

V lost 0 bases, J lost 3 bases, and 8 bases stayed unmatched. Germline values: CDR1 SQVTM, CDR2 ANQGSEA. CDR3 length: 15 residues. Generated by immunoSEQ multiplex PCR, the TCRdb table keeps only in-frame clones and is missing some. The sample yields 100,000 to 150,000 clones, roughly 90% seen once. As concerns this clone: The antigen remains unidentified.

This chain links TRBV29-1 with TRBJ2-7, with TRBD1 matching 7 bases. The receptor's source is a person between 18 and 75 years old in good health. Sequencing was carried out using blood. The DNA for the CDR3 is TGCAGCGTTGAAGATCAAGGGACAGACCACTACGAGCAGTACTTC. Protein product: CSVEDQGTDHYEQYF.